This entry lists 3 T cell receptor beta chains sequenced from one sample in a study of tumor and adjacent non-tumor tissue in lung cancer. No cell sorting was done before RNA was extracted from the tissue. A modified ARM-PCR protocol with three rounds of nested PCR amplified TCRbeta. One entry per CDR3 protein results from TCRdb running MiXCR on the multiplex PCR reads. The sample has more than 90,000 distinct CDR3 sequences, less than 80% seen once; the top ten hold about 17%. What was sequenced was lung tumor tissue. The receptors were gathered from a man in his sixties with non-small cell lung cancer.

This sequence joins TRBV6-6 and TRBJ2-7, with TRBD1 identical over 11 bases. Trimming removed 5 bases from V and 6 bases from J; junction bases left unmatched: 9. The CDR3 length is 15 residues. The germline V gene encodes CDR1 MNHNY and CDR2 SVGAGI (reference sequence). This CDR3 reads CASSPGQGVLVEQYF. The CDR3 coding sequence is TGTGCCAGCAGTCCGGGACAGGGGGTGCTGGTCGAGCAGTACTTC.

This clonotype showed up many times. V is TRBV29-1 and J is TRBJ2-5; D unclear. Trimming removed 1 base at V and 2 bases at J, with 11 bases between. Germline V gives CDR1 SQVTM, CDR2 ANQGSEA. The CDR3 totals 14 residues. CDR3 nucleotides: TGCAGCGTTGAAGGGCAGGATAATCAAGAGACCCAGTACTTC. Translating it yields CSVEGQDNQETQYF.

Of note for this clonotype: The germline gene is not matched at one end of the junction; a read error may be the cause. The rearrangement links TRBV6-1 to TRBJ2-5, with 11 bases lining up with TRBD2. This CDR3 has 18 amino acids. From germline, CDR1 is MNHNS and CDR2 SASEGT. The CDR3 nucleotides are TGTGCCAGCAGTGAAGCGCCACCTCTAGCGGGGGGACAAAAGACCCAATACTTC. It yields the protein CASSEAPPLAGGQKTQYF.